A selection of T cell receptor beta chains follows, all from one sample in a study of vaccination effects on CD4 cells after COVID-19. These TCRs are of unknown antigen specificity. Assay: immunoSEQ multiplex PCR; the TCRdb copy retains only in-frame clones and omits some. The sample holds more than 30,000 clones, approximately 70% seen once. Sequences were derived from CD4+ T cells from PBMCs cultured without peptide, sampled before COVID-19 vaccination. These receptors originate from a human donor who received a COVID-19 vaccine. CDR3s include the opening cysteine and the closing phenylalanine or tryptophan. Each record gives: D gene, J gene, clone size, V gene, CDR3 DNA, CDR3 protein. A D gene is named only where the DNA matches it firmly. Clone sizes are given selectively: once, few, many, or a class where the clone is expanded.

.,TRBJ1-1,.,TRBV5-1,TGCGCCAGCAGCTTGGGGACAGATACCACTGAAGCTTTCTTT,CASSLGTDTTEAFF
TRBD1,TRBJ1-5,.,TRBV6-5,TGTGCCAGCAGCAGACAGGGAGGTCAGCCCCAGCATTTT,CASSRQGGQPQHF
.,TRBJ1-1,once,TRBV6-5,TGTGCCAGCAGTTACAGACTGAACACTGAAGCTTTCTTT,CASSYRLNTEAFF
.,TRBJ1-3,.,TRBV9,TGTGCCAGCAGCGTAGGGAGCACAGCTGGAAACACCATATATTTT,CASSVGSTAGNTIYF
.,TRBJ1-3,.,TRBV12-5,TGTGCTAGTGGGCGCAACCCAGGTTTCGGTTGGGGCTCTGGAAACACCATATATTTT,CASGRNPGFGWGSGNTIYF
.,TRBJ2-1,.,TRBV6-5,TGTGCCAGCAGTTACTCGGGAATAGGTTCCTTCAATGAGCAGTTCTTC,CASSYSGIGSFNEQFF
.,TRBJ2-7,.,TRBV3-1/TRBV3-2,TGTGCCAGCAGCCAAGGTCCCTACGAGCAGTACTTC,CASSQGPYEQYF
.,TRBJ2-7,.,TRBV18,TGTGCCAGCTCACCACTTATCCCGAGTAGCTCCTACGAGCAGTACTTC,CASSPLIPSSSYEQYF
TRBD2,TRBJ2-7,few,TRBV4-1,TGCGCCAGCAGCCAAGTGTCTGGGACTAGCGGGGGCTACGAGCAGTACTTC,CASSQVSGTSGGYEQYF
.,TRBJ1-2,once,TRBV15,TGTGCCACCAGCGAAGGAAGGGTTAGCTACACCTTC,CATSEGRVSYTF
.,TRBJ1-5,.,TRBV12-3/TRBV12-4,TGTGCCAGCAGTGACAGCAATCAGCCCCAGCATTTT,CASSDSNQPQHF
.,TRBJ2-3,.,TRBV3-1/TRBV3-2,TGTGCCAGCAGCCAAGGGGTGGGGAACACAGATACGCAGTATTTT,CASSQGVGNTDTQYF
.,TRBJ2-5,.,TRBV25-1,TGTGCCAGCAGTGAATACGTAGGGGGAGAGACCCAGTACTTC,CASSEYVGGETQYF
.,TRBJ2-3,.,TRBV7-9,TGTGCCAGCAGCCGGGGGGCCACAGATACGCAGTATTTT,CASSRGATDTQYF
TRBD1,TRBJ1-2,.,TRBV11-2,TGTGCCAGCAGCCACATAACCGGGACAGGGGGCTATGGCTACACCTTC,CASSHITGTGGYGYTF
.,TRBJ1-1,.,TRBV6-2/TRBV6-3,TGTGCCAGCAGTTATTCAAGGGGGGCCGTGAGCACTGAAGCTTTCTTT,CASSYSRGAVSTEAFF
TRBD2,TRBJ2-7,.,TRBV18,TGTGCCAGCTCACCGAGCGGGAGGGGGACCTACGAGCAGTACTTC,CASSPSGRGTYEQYF